This T cell receptor beta chain was obtained from a study of blood T cell repertoires in COVID-19. Across the study: Acute and convalescent COVID-19 specimens originated in the United States, Italy and Spain. Sources were T cells, B-cell-depleted T cells, or PBMCs; the material itself was cDNA or gDNA.

Original processing methods: How many nucleated cells were present was estimated from reference gene primer amplification. The protocol was immunoSEQ multiplex PCR, while the TCRdb copy is restricted to in-frame clones and leaves out a portion. That table is the source of V, J and clone size, and D and trimming were worked out from the DNA. There are 200,000 to 300,000 clones in the sample; around 87% occur only once, and over 1.2% lies in the top ten. Per the germline V gene, CDR1 is LGHDT and CDR2 is YNNKEL (reference sequence). The CDR3 has 15 residues. Trimming left V 2 bases short and J 1 base short, with 11 bases between.

The specimen was peripheral blood. This clonotype was obtained from a woman aged 40 to 50 who had recovered from COVID-19. V and J are TRBV3-1 (or the pseudogene TRBV3-2) and TRBJ1-1; D perhaps matches TRBD1 (5 bases). CDR3 in amino acids: CASSQWGLGNTEAFF. CDR3 bases: TGTGCCAGCAGCCAATGGGGCCTCGGGAACACTGAAGCTTTCTTT.